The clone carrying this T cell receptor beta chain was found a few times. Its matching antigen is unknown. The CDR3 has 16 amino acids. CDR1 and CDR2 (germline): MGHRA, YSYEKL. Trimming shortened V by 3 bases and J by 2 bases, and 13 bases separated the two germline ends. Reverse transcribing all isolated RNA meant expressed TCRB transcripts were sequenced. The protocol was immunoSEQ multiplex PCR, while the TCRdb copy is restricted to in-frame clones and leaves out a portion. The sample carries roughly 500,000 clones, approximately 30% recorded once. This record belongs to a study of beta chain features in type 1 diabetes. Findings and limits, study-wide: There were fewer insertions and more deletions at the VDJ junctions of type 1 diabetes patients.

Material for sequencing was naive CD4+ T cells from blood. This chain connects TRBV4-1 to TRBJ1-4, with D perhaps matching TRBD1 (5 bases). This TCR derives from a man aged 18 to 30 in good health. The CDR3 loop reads CASSQIGVGTNEKLFF. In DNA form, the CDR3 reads TGCGCCAGCAGCCAGATAGGGGTAGGGACTAATGAAAAACTGTTTTTT.